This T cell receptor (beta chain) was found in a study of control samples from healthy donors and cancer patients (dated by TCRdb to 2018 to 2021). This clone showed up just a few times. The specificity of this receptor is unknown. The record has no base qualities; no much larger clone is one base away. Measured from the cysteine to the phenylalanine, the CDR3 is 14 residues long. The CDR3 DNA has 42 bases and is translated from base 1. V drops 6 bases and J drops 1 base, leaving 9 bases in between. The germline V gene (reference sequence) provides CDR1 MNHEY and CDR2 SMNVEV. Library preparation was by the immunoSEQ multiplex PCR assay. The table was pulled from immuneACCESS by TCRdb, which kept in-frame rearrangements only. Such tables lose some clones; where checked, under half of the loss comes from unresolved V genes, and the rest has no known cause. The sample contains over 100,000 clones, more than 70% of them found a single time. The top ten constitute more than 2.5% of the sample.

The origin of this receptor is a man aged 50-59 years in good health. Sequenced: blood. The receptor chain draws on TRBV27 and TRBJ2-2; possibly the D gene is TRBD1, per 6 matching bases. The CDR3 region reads CASSRTENTGELFF. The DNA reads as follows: TGTGCCAGCAGCCGGACAGAGAACACCGGGGAGCTGTTTTTT.